This T cell receptor (beta chain) comes out of a study of cytomegalovirus exposure and HLA in healthy donors. The primer mix had 60 Vbeta and 13 Jbeta primers. Clones were sequenced by immunoSEQ multiplex PCR, and TCRdb holds only the in-frame ones, with some missing. Counted here are 150,000 or so clones, around three fifths occurring once; the ten biggest clones make up 3%. Study-wide points: Among the most significant clusters, several appeared linked to common viral pathogens in a later analysis. One later analysis reportedly identified an Asian-associated ancestry cluster that showed fewer N-insertions than the roughly 670-donor mean.

The CDR3 length is 16 residues. Remarks on this clone: Its antigen is still unknown.

The TCR comes from a woman under 40 in good health and CMV-seropositive. The chain couples TRBV21-1 to TRBJ1-1. TRBV21-1 is assigned pseudogene status. Sequenced sample: PBMCs. CDR3 coding DNA: TGTGCCAGCAGCAAAGAGAGGACCTGGGGGGACACTGAAGCTTTCTTT. Its translation: CASSKERTWGDTEAFF.